A selection of T cell receptor beta chains follows, all from one sample in a study of T-cell memory formation after mild COVID-19. TCRdb fed the 5' RACE reads into MiXCR, producing one record per CDR3 protein. The repertoire has 350,000 to 450,000 distinct CDR3 sequences, around an eighth of them found once; the top ten carry roughly 22%. Sequencing used PBMCs or a T cell subset sorted from them (not recorded which). The receptors shown here come from a young man who had mild COVID-19 (a few samples of this study predate the infection). Cell type and time point are not known. CDR3s include the opening cysteine and the closing phenylalanine or tryptophan. D genes are given only for firm matches. Clone size is stated in some rows and not others, as once, few, many or a class when expanded.

CDR3	DNA	D	J	size	V
CASSPTPVGVGQYF	TGTGCCAGCAGCCCGACCCCAGTCGGAGTCGGTCAGTACTTC	-	TRBJ2-4	few	TRBV13
CASSHGSRGNEKLFF	TGTGCCAGCAGCCATGGGAGTCGGGGTAATGAAAAACTGTTTTTT	-	TRBJ1-4	-	TRBV3-2
CASSQESGYEQYF	TGTGCCAGCAGCCAAGAGTCAGGCTACGAGCAGTACTTC	-	TRBJ2-7	-	TRBV4-2
CATSDLGDPRGETQYF	TGTGCCACCAGTGATTTGGGGGATCCGCGGGGAGAGACCCAGTACTTC	-	TRBJ2-5	-	TRBV24-1
CSASEDSNQPQHF	TGCAGTGCTAGCGAGGACTCTAATCAGCCCCAGCATTTT	-	TRBJ1-5	-	TRBV20-1
CASSSLERVEQYF	TGTGCCAGCAGCTCCCTCGAGCGGGTAGAGCAGTACTTC	-	TRBJ2-7	-	TRBV13
CASSSPRLGNTYNEQFF	TGTGCCAGCAGTTCGCCTCGGCTGGGGAACACCTACAATGAGCAGTTCTTC	-	TRBJ2-1	-	TRBV6-5
CASSVVDVGGKALYGYTF	TGTGCCAGCAGCGTAGTAGATGTGGGGGGGAAGGCCCTCTATGGCTACACCTTC	-	TRBJ1-2	-	TRBV9
CASSQIIPGELFF	TGCGCCAGCAGCCAAATTATCCCCGGGGAGCTGTTTTTT	-	TRBJ2-2	-	TRBV4-1
CASSRRMDRGDEQFF	TGTGCCAGCAGCAGGCGGATGGACAGGGGCGATGAGCAGTTCTTC	-	TRBJ2-1	-	TRBV21-1
CASDPGQDADTQYF	TGCGCCAGTGACCCGGGACAAGACGCAGATACGCAGTATTTT	-	TRBJ2-3	many	TRBV5-1
CSASGRWNTEAFF	TGCAGTGCTAGCGGCAGATGGAACACTGAAGCTTTCTTT	-	TRBJ1-1	many	TRBV20-1
CASTGTVNTEAFF	TGCGCCAGCACCGGGACGGTGAACACTGAAGCTTTCTTT	-	TRBJ1-1	few	TRBV5-1
CASSSYSQGYEQYF	TGTGCCAGCAGCTCCTACTCCCAGGGCTACGAGCAGTACTTC	-	TRBJ2-7	-	TRBV27
CAISESTPGQGALLYTGELFF	TGTGCCATCAGTGAGTCTACCCCGGGACAAGGAGCCCTTCTGTACACCGGGGAGCTGTTTTTT	-	TRBJ2-2	many	TRBV10-3
CASSTGQSTDTQYF	TGCGCCAGCAGCACAGGACAGAGCACAGATACGCAGTATTTT	-	TRBJ2-3	-	TRBV5-1
CASSMGTGVYTEAFF	TGTGCCAGTAGTATGGGGACAGGGGTTTATACTGAAGCTTTCTTT	TRBD1	TRBJ1-1	few	TRBV19
CASSQLGGVGTGELFF	TGCGCCAGCAGCCAGCTCGGTGGGGTGGGCACCGGGGAGCTGTTTTTT	-	TRBJ2-2	few	TRBV4-3
CASTLGAPDEKLFF	TGTGCCAGCACCTTAGGGGCGCCTGATGAAAAACTGTTTTTT	-	TRBJ1-4	-	TRBV6-6
CASSQVYSGNTQYF	TGCGCCAGCAGCCAAGTATATTCAGGGAATACCCAGTACTTC	-	TRBJ2-5	once	TRBV4-3
CATSTVEGSGELFF	TGTGCCACCTCGACAGTCGAGGGGTCCGGGGAGCTGTTTTTT	-	TRBJ2-2	-	TRBV6-6
CASSLAMYGGELFF	TGCGCCAGCAGCTTGGCAATGTATGGGGGAGAACTGTTTTTT	-	TRBJ1-4	many	TRBV5-1
CASSLGTSGGPLETQYF	TGTGCCAGCAGTTTAGGGACTAGCGGGGGCCCCCTGGAGACCCAGTACTTC	TRBD2	TRBJ2-5	few	TRBV11-2
CASSQDGTSLETQYF	TGCGCCAGCAGCCAGGATGGGACTAGCCTTGAGACCCAGTACTTC	TRBD2	TRBJ2-5	few	TRBV4-1
CASSLEDIYQPQHF	TGTGCCAGCAGCTTAGAGGATATCTATCAGCCCCAGCATTTT	-	TRBJ1-5	-	TRBV7-9
CASSFPGVSGYTF	TGTGCCAGCAGCTTCCCGGGGGTCAGCGGCTACACCTTC	-	TRBJ1-2	-	TRBV11-2
CASSPSPGGQETQYF	TGCGCCAGCAGTCCCTCCCCCGGGGGGCAAGAGACCCAGTACTTC	TRBD2	TRBJ2-5	few	TRBV10-2
CASSFGTGRAREETQYF	TGTGCCAGCAGCTTTGGTACAGGCAGGGCGAGAGAGGAGACCCAGTACTTC	-	TRBJ2-5	few	TRBV7-3
CASSPHPPGGGDTQYF	TGTGCCAGCAGCCCCCATCCCCCGGGGGGGGGAGATACGCAGTATTTT	TRBD2	TRBJ2-3	-	TRBV7-9
CASSDSHGSTDTQYF	TGTGCCAGCAGTGACTCGCACGGGAGCACAGATACGCAGTATTTT	-	TRBJ2-3	-	TRBV6-4
CASSLGQSSNQPQHF	TGCGCCAGCAGCTTAGGACAGAGTAGCAATCAGCCCCAGCATTTT	-	TRBJ1-5	many	TRBV5-1
CASTQNTEAFF	TGTGCCAGCACACAGAACACTGAAGCTTTCTTT	-	TRBJ1-1	-	TRBV2
CASSPPGHETQYF	TGTGCTAGCAGCCCCCCCGGGCACGAGACCCAGTACTTC	-	TRBJ2-5	-	TRBV7-7
CASSLRQRPDHF	TGTGCCAGCAGCTTAAGACAGAGGCCAGACCATTTC	-	TRBJ1-2	-	TRBV7-2
CASSFRLAGGHSYNEQFF	TGTGCCAGCAGTTTTAGGCTAGCGGGGGGTCACTCCTACAATGAGCAGTTCTTC	TRBD2	TRBJ2-1	many	TRBV12-3/TRBV12-4
CASTQGVSPIQETQYF	TGTGCCAGCACCCAAGGTGTATCACCCATCCAAGAGACCCAGTACTTC	-	TRBJ2-5	-	TRBV11-2
CSALDRASYEQYF	TGCAGTGCTTTGGACAGGGCGTCCTACGAGCAGTACTTC	TRBD1	TRBJ2-7	few	TRBV20-1
CATDRPDRGGANVLTF	TGTGCCACCGATCGTCCTGACAGGGGTGGGGCCAACGTCCTGACTTTC	TRBD1	TRBJ2-6	-	TRBV7-9
CASSSPQVREQFF	TGTGCCAGCAGTAGCCCCCAAGTGCGGGAGCAGTTCTTC	-	TRBJ2-1	-	TRBV6-2/TRBV6-3
CASSWMSMADTQYF	TGTGCCAGCAGTTGGATGAGTATGGCAGATACGCAGTATTTT	-	TRBJ2-3	many	TRBV6-6
CASSPDRNNQPQHF	TGTGCCAGCAGCCCCGACAGGAACAATCAGCCCCAGCATTTT	-	TRBJ1-5	few	TRBV7-2
CASSFSGGAYEQYF	TGTGCCAGCTCATTTAGCGGGGGGGCCTACGAGCAGTACTTC	TRBD2	TRBJ2-7	many	TRBV7-2
CASSYPRWLGTGELFF	TGTGCCAGCAGTTACCCCAGGTGGTTGGGCACCGGGGAGCTGTTTTTT	-	TRBJ2-2	-	TRBV6-6
CASSKQGSLTKNIQYF	TGTGCCAGCAGCAAACAGGGCTCCCTGACCAAAAACATTCAGTACTTC	-	TRBJ2-4	few	TRBV14
CASSLDRVDSPLHF	TGCGCCAGCAGCTTGGACAGGGTTGACTCACCCCTCCACTTT	-	TRBJ1-6	many	TRBV5-1
CATSRDLPGAGNTIYF	TGTGCCACCAGCAGAGATCTTCCGGGAGCTGGAAACACCATATATTTT	-	TRBJ1-3	-	TRBV15
CASSTGTGGSTEAFF	TGCGCCAGCAGCACCGGGACAGGGGGCTCGACTGAAGCTTTCTTT	TRBD1	TRBJ1-1	many	TRBV5-1
CASSPRTGRDNEKLFF	TGTGCCAGCAGCCCACGGACCGGGAGAGATAATGAAAAACTGTTTTTT	-	TRBJ1-4	-	TRBV7-6
CRARGLFEKLFF	TGCAGGGCCCGCGGCCTATTTGAAAAACTGTTTTTT	-	TRBJ1-4	-	TRBV20-1
CAIGQGGEETQYF	TGTGCCATAGGACAGGGGGGGGAAGAGACCCAGTACTTC	TRBD1	TRBJ2-5	few	TRBV6-5